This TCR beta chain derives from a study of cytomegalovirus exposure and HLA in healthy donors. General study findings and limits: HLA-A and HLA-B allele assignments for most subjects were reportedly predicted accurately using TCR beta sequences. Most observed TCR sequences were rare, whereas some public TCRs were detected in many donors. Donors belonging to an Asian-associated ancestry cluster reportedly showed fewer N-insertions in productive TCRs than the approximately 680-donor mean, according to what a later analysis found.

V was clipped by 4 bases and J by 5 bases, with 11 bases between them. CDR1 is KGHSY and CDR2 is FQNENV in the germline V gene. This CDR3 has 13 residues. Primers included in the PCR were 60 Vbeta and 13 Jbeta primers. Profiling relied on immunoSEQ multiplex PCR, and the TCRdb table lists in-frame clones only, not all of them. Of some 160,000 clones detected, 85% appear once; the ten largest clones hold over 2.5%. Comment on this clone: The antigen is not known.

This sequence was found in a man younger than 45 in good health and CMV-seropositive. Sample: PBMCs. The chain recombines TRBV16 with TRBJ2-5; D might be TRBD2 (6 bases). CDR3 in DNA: TGTGCCAGCAGCCTTGGGGGGAGTGAGACCCAGTACTTC. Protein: CASSLGGSETQYF.